A single sample gave rise to the 14 T cell receptor beta chains below, sequenced in a study of T cell responses to AZD1222 COVID-19 vaccine (dated by TCRdb to the early 2020s). The library was made by the immunoSEQ multiplex PCR assay. What TCRdb holds here is the immuneACCESS table cut down to in-frame rearrangements. Part of the clones is not present; checked against another copy, under half of the missing clones reflect an unresolved V gene, and the others are unexplained. This sample lists 98,000 or so clones; 70% to 90% were detected once. The ten largest clones add up to about 19% of the sample. The time point label of this sample denotes: baseline before first vaccination. The specimen was peripheral blood, collected on day 0 of AZD1222 vaccination. The receptors were gathered from an adult in good health.

The V gene is TRBV5-1, the J gene TRBJ1-1; TRBD1 agrees at 8 bases. Germline lookup yields CDR1 SGHRS and CDR2 YFSETQ. The CDR3 is made up of 16 amino acids. V was pared by 7 bases and J by 1 base, with 12 bases of the junction left unmatched. The CDR3 DNA sequence: TGCGCCAGCGGAATTCAAGGACAGGGCGGGAACACTGAAGCTTTCTTT. It encodes CASGIQGQGGNTEAFF.

The V and J genes are TRBV6-5 and TRBJ2-7, with a possible D match to TRBD2 (7 bases). CDR3 length: 13 amino acids. In germline, CDR1 is MNHEY, CDR2 SVGAGI. V shed 8 bases and J shed 5 bases, with 16 bases lying between them. CDR3 DNA sequence: TGTGCCAGCCCTTGGGGGGGCAACAACGAGCAGTACTTC. Translating gives CASPWGGNNEQYF.

The CDR3 spells CASSPRTSGGQKETQYF. In DNA form, the CDR3 reads TGTGCCAGCTCACCAAGGACTAGCGGGGGGCAAAAAGAGACCCAGTACTTC. The chain couples TRBV18 to TRBJ2-5; 14 bases line up with TRBD2. This CDR3 contains 17 residues. With V trimmed by 2 bases and J by 3 bases, 5 bases remained unmatched. Germline CDR1 is KGHSH and CDR2 is LQKENI.

This clone was seen a few times. The gene calls are TRBV4-2 and TRBJ2-7, with D possibly TRBD2 on 7 matching bases. This CDR3 region has 15 residues. Germline loops: CDR1 LGHNA, CDR2 YNFKEQ. V was clipped by 0 bases and J by 6 bases, with 15 bases between them. The CDR3 protein is CASSQDSGGASEQYF. In DNA form, the CDR3 reads TGTGCCAGCAGCCAAGACAGTGGGGGGGCGAGCGAGCAGTACTTC.

This chain links TRBV7-9 with TRBJ2-1, with 9 bases identical to TRBD2. After removal of 3 bases from V and 3 bases from J, the junction contained 3 bases not matched to a gene. The germline gives CDR1 SEHNR, CDR2 FQNEAQ (reference sequence). This CDR3 region has 15 residues. CDR3 DNA: TGTGCCAGCAGCTTCTCAGCGGGGGGCTACAATGAGCAGTTCTTC. It is translated as CASSFSAGGYNEQFF.

The chain has TRBV5-6 and TRBJ1-2; D unclear. Between the trimmed V and J ends, which lost 0 bases and 6 bases, there was a span of 6 bases. The germline gives CDR1 SGHDT, CDR2 YYEEEE. The CDR3 contains 12 residues. CDR3 amino acids: CASSLGGHGYTF. The DNA of the CDR3 is TGTGCCAGCAGCTTGGGGGGTCATGGCTACACCTTC.

The V call is TRBV12-5, the J call TRBJ2-3; no firm D call. Trimming stripped 0 bases from V and 5 bases from J, with 0 bases between. This CDR3 contains 11 residues. Germline-derived CDR1 and CDR2 are LGHNT and FRNRAP. The CDR3 reads CASGLVDTQYF. In DNA, the CDR3 is TGTGCTAGTGGTTTGGTAGATACGCAGTATTTT.

This clone was picked up a small number of times. This chain uses TRBV3-1 (or the pseudogene TRBV3-2) with TRBJ2-3; D perhaps matches TRBD2 (7 bases). Germline V gene sequence: CDR1 LGHDT, CDR2 YNNKEL (reference sequence). Trimming took 0 bases from V and 2 from J, leaving 21 bases between them. The CDR3 runs 19 residues. Written as DNA, the CDR3 is TGTGCCAGCAGCCAAGATCGTTGGGGGGGCTTTGGAATCACAGATACGCAGTATTTT. This encodes CASSQDRWGGFGITDTQYF.

The genes are TRBV18 and TRBJ2-1, with D possibly TRBD2 on 5 matching bases. CDR3 length equals 11 residues. Per germline, CDR1 KGHSH and CDR2 LQKENI. Trimming took 8 bases from V and 5 from J, leaving 7 bases between them. Here the CDR3 reads CASTGDNEQFF. The CDR3 DNA sequence: TGTGCCAGCACCGGGGACAATGAGCAGTTCTTC.

CDR3: CSAVRGNTEAFF. The CDR3 DNA is TGCAGCGCTGTACGGGGTAACACTGAAGCTTTCTTT. The chain links TRBV29-1 to TRBJ1-1; no firm D call. This CDR3 is built from 12 residues. The V and J ends lost 7 bases and 2 bases respectively, with 11 bases between them. Germline CDR1 reads SQVTM; CDR2 reads ANQGSEA.

This clone has just one count. V and J are TRBV5-1 and TRBJ1-4; no clear D gene. Germline V gives CDR1 SGHRS, CDR2 YFSETQ. The CDR3 is 15 residues long. Trimming took 0 bases from V and 4 from J, leaving 10 bases between them. This chain's CDR3 is CASSLVAANNEKLFF. The CDR3 nucleotides read TGCGCCAGCAGCTTGGTTGCGGCCAATAATGAAAAACTGTTTTTT.

The V call is TRBV19, the J call TRBJ2-3; 9 bases fit TRBD2. The germline V gene has CDR1 LNHDA and CDR2 SQIVND (reference sequence). V lost 10 bases, J lost 4 bases, and 12 bases stayed unmatched. The CDR3 is 15 amino acids. CDR3 nucleotides: TGTGCCACCGAAGGAAGCGGGGGGCCCCCAGATACGCAGTATTTT. Protein: CATEGSGGPPDTQYF.

The genes are TRBV7-2 and TRBJ2-5; TRBD1 is a possible D gene (6 bases). Germline-derived CDR1 and CDR2 are SGHTA and FQGNSA. This CDR3 is built from 15 residues. V shed 1 base and J shed 5 bases, with 14 bases lying between them. The CDR3, as DNA: TGTGCCAGCAGCTTAGATGAGACAGGTATTGAGACCCAGTACTTC. It translates to CASSLDETGIETQYF.

The chain links TRBV4-2 to TRBJ2-3; TRBD2 might be the D (6 bases). The CDR3 covers 15 residues. Looked up from germline, CDR1 is LGHNA and CDR2 is YNFKEQ. Trimming left V 0 bases short and J 7 bases short, with 14 bases between. The chain's CDR3 is CASSQDGGSHNTQYF. The CDR3, as DNA: TGTGCCAGCAGCCAAGATGGAGGGAGTCACAATACGCAGTATTTT.